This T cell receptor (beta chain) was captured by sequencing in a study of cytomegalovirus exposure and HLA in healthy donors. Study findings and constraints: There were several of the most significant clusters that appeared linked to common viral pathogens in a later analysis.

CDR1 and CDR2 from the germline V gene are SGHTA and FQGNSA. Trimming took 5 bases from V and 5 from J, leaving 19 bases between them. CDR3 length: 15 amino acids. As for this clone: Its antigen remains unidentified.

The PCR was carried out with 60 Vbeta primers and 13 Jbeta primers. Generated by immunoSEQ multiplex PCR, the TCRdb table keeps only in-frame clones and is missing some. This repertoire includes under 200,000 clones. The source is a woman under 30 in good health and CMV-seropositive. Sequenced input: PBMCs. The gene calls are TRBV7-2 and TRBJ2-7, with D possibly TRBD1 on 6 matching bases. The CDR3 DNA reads TGTGCCAGCAGCCCCCTTATGGGGGCTTGGGACGAGCAGTACTTC. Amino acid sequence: CASSPLMGAWDEQYF.